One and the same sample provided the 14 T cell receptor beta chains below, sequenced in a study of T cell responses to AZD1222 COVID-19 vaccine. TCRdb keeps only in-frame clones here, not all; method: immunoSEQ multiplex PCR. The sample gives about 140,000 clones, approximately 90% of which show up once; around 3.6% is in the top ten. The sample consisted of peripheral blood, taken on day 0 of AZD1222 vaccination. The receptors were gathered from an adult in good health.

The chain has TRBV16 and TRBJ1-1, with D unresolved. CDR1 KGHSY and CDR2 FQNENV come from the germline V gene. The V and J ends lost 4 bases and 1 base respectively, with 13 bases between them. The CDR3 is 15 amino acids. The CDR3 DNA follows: TGTGCCAGCAGCCTCTATCAGGTCCAGAACACTGAAGCTTTCTTT. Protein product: CASSLYQVQNTEAFF.

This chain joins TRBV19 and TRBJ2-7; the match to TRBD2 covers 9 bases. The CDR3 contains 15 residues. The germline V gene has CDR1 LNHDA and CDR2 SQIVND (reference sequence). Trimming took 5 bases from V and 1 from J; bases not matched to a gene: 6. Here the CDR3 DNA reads TGTGCCAGTAGTTCTCGGACTAGCGCTTCCTACGAGCAGTACTTC. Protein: CASSSRTSASYEQYF.

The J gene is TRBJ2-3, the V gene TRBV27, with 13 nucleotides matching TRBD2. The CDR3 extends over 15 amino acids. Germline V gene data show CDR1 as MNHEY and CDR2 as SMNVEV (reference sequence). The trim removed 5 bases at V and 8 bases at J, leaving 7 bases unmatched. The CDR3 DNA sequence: TGTGCCAGCAGTCCCACTAGCGGGGGGGCTAGTACGCAGTATTTT. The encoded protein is CASSPTSGGASTQYF.

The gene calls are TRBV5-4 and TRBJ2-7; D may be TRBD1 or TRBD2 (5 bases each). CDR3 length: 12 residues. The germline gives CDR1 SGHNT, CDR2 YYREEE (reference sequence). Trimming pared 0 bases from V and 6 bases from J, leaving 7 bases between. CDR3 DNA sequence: TGTGCCAGCAGCTTGGGGGGGTCCGAGCAGTACTTC. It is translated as CASSLGGSEQYF.

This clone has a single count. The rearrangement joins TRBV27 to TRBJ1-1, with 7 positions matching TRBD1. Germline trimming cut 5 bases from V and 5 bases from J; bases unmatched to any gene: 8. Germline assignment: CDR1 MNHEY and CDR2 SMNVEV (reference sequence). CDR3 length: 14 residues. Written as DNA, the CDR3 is TGTGCCAGCAGTCCGAGGGGGCGCGGGACTGAAGCTTTCTTT. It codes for CASSPRGRGTEAFF.

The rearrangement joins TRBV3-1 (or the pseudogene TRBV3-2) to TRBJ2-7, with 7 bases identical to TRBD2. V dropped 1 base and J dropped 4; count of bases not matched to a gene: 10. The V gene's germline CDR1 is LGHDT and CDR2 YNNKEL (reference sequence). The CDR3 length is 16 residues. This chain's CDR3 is CASSQAWVGGLYEQYF. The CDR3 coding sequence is TGTGCCAGCAGCCAAGCATGGGTGGGAGGGCTATACGAGCAGTACTTC.

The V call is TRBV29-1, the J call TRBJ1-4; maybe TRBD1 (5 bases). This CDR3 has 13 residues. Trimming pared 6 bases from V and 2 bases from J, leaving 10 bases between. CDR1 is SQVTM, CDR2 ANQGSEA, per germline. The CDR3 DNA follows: TGCAGCGTAAGGGACCGTACTAATGAAAAACTGTTTTTT. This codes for CSVRDRTNEKLFF.

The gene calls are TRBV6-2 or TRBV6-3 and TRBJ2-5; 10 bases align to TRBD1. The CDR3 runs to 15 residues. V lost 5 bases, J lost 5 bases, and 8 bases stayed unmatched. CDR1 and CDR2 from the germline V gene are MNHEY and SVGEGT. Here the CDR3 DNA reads TGTGCCAGCAGTACCCGACAGGGGGCGCAGGAGACCCAGTACTTC. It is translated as CASSTRQGAQETQYF.

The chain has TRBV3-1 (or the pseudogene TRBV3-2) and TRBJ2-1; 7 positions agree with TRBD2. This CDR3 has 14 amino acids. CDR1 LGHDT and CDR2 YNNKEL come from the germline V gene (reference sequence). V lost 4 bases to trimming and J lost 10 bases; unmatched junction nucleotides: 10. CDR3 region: CASSLAGLNGEQFF. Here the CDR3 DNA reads TGTGCCAGCAGCCTAGCGGGTCTTAACGGAGAGCAGTTCTTC.

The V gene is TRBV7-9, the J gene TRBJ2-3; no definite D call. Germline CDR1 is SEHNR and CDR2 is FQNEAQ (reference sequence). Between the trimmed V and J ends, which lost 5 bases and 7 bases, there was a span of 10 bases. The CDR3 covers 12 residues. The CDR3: CASSPLANTQYF. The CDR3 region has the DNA TGTGCCAGCAGCCCGCTCGCGAATACGCAGTATTTT. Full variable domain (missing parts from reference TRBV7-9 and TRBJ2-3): DTGVSQNPRHKITKRGQNVTFRCDPISEHNRLYWYRQTLGQGPEFLTYFQNEAQLEKSRLLSDRFSAERPKGSFSTLEIQRTEQGDSAMYLCASSPLANTQYFGPGTRLTVL.

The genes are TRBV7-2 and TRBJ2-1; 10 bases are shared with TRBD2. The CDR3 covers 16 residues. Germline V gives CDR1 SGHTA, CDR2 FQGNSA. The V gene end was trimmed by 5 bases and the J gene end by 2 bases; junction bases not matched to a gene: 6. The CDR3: CASSPTLAGAYNEQFF. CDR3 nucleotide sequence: TGTGCCAGCAGCCCAACCCTAGCGGGAGCCTACAATGAGCAGTTCTTC. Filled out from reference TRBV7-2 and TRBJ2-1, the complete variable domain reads GAGVSQSPSNKVTEKGKDVELRCDPISGHTALYWYRQSLGQGLEFLIYFQGNSAPDKSGLPSDRFSAERTGGSVSTLTIQRTQQEDSAVYLCASSPTLAGAYNEQFFGPGTRLTVL.

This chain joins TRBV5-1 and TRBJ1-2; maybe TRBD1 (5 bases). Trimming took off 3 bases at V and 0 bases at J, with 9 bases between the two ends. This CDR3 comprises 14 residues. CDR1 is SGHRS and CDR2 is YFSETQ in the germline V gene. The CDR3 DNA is TGCGCCAGCAGCTCCGGAGGGGCTAACTATGGCTACACCTTC. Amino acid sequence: CASSSGGANYGYTF.

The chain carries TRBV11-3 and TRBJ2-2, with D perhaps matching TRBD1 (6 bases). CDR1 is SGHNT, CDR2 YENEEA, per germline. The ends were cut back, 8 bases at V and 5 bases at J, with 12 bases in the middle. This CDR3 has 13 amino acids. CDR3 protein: CASGGGRTGELFF. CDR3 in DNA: TGTGCCAGCGGGGGCGGGCGAACCGGGGAGCTGTTTTTT.

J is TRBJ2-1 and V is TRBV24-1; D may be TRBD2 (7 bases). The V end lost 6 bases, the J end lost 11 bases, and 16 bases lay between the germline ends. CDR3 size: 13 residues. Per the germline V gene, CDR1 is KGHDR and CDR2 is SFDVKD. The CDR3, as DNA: TGTGCCACCAGTAGCCTAGGGGGGGGTAAGCAGTTCTTC. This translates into CATSSLGGGKQFF.